Presented here are 22 T cell receptor beta chains from one specimen sequenced in a study of patients and donors after allogeneic stem cell transplantation. TCRdb passed the RT-PCR reads through MiXCR, listing each CDR3 protein once. The repertoire includes roughly 140,000 distinct CDR3 sequences, about 36% of them detected once, and 40% to 55% sits in the top ten. Specimen: blood, either unsorted or a sorted T cell fraction (not recorded which). The receptors here all came from a human donor who was either an allogeneic HSCT recipient or a stem cell or donor lymphocyte infusion donor (not recorded which). It is not recorded whose cells these are; they may come from a transplant donor.

This clonotype was seen at least ten times. This chain connects TRBV12-3 or TRBV12-4 to TRBJ1-1; 7 bases agree with TRBD1. This CDR3 comprises 14 residues. V lost 1 base to trimming and J lost 10 bases; unmatched junction nucleotides: 9. The DNA of the CDR3 is TGTGCCAGCAGTTTAGTTGAGACAGGGATAGGAGCTTTCTTT. This codes for CASSLVETGIGAFF.

There are a few counts of this clonotype. The gene calls are TRBV4-3 and TRBJ1-5, with D perhaps TRBD1 (5 bases). CDR1 and CDR2 from the germline V gene are LGHNA and YSLEER. This CDR3 region has 14 residues. The V and J ends lost 3 bases and 9 bases respectively, with 15 bases between them. CDR3 protein: CASSQGEGKRPQHF. The CDR3 DNA follows: TGCGCCAGCAGCCAGGGAGAGGGGAAGCGGCCCCAGCATTTT.

V and J are TRBV4-1 and TRBJ2-3; unclear D gene. The CDR3 length is 13 residues. Germline V gives CDR1 MGHRA, CDR2 YSYEKL. V was cut by 2 bases and J by 10 bases, with 13 bases left in between. In DNA, the CDR3 is TGCGCCAGCAGCCAACAACTTTCTGGAGCGCAGTATTTT. Protein: CASSQQLSGAQYF.

V and J are TRBV7-2 and TRBJ2-5; D uncertain. V shed 1 base and J shed 3 bases, with 9 bases lying between them. This CDR3 region has 14 residues. CDR1 is SGHTA and CDR2 is FQGNSA in the germline V gene. CDR3 amino acids: CASSLGLVEETQYF. The CDR3 region has the DNA TGTGCCAGCAGCTTAGGGTTAGTAGAAGAGACCCAGTACTTC.

The chain carries TRBV4-2 and TRBJ2-2; 8 nucleotides align to TRBD1. CDR1 and CDR2 from the germline V gene are LGHNA and YNFKEQ. The length of the CDR3 is 15 residues. After removal of 1 base from V and 5 bases from J, the junction contained 3 bases not matched to a gene. CDR3 coding DNA: TGTGCCAGCAGCCAAGGGACAGGGCTTACCGGGGAGCTGTTTTTT. The encoded protein is CASSQGTGLTGELFF.

This chain links TRBV2 with TRBJ2-1, with a tentative D call TRBD2 (6 bases). V lost 6 bases, J lost 5 bases, and 17 bases lay in between. Per the germline V gene, CDR1 is SNHLY and CDR2 is FYNNEI. The CDR3 has 15 residues. Here the CDR3 DNA reads TGTGCCAGCAGACAAGAATGGGGGGTCAACAATGAGCAGTTCTTC. It codes for CASRQEWGVNNEQFF.

The chain combines TRBV7-6 with TRBJ2-1; the match to TRBD2 covers 14 bases. The J segment lost 3 bases and the V segment lost 1 base, leaving 2 bases of the junction unmatched. This CDR3 has 17 amino acids. Germline values: CDR1 SGHVS, CDR2 FNYEAQ. CDR3 residues: CASSLGTSGGLYNEQFF. CDR3 coding DNA: TGTGCCAGCAGCTTAGGGACTAGCGGGGGGCTCTACAATGAGCAGTTCTTC. The full variable domain, completed using reference TRBV7-6 and TRBJ2-1, is GAGVSQSPRYKVTKRGQDVALRCDPISGHVSLYWYRQALGQGPEFLTYFNYEAQQDKSGLPNDRFSAERPEGSISTLTIQRTEQRDSAMYRCASSLGTSGGLYNEQFFGPGTRLTVL.

Only a few counts were recorded for this clonotype. The chain joins TRBV29-1 to TRBJ1-2, with 9 nucleotides matching TRBD1. The germline V gene has CDR1 SQVTM and CDR2 ANQGSEA. Trimming cost V 1 base and J 4 bases; bases outside gene matches: 7. The CDR3 is 15 residues long. The DNA for the CDR3 is TGCAGCGTTGAAGCTAGGGACAGGGAACGCTATGGCTACACCTTC. It is translated as CSVEARDRERYGYTF.

The chain recombines TRBV29-1 with TRBJ2-1; D is possibly TRBD2 (5 bases). Germline values: CDR1 SQVTM, CDR2 ANQGSEA. CDR3 length: 14 amino acids. The V end was cut by 3 bases, the J end by 7 bases, with 16 bases between. The chain's CDR3 is CSVDGSSRENEQFF. In DNA form, the CDR3 reads TGCAGCGTTGATGGGTCCTCGAGGGAGAATGAGCAGTTCTTC.

This clonotype was counted between two and nine times. This chain uses TRBV7-2 with TRBJ2-1; possibly TRBD1 or TRBD2 for D (6 bases each). The V gene's germline CDR1 is SGHTA and CDR2 FQGNSA. The V gene lost 6 bases and the J gene lost 7 bases, with 22 bases spanning the gap. CDR3 length equals 16 residues. DNA of the CDR3: TGTGCCAGCAGTTGGGTGGGGGGCCAAAGAATAAATGAGCAGTTCTTC. Encoded protein: CASSWVGGQRINEQFF.

The chain uses TRBV5-6 and TRBJ2-3, with no clear D. V lost 4 bases to trimming and J lost 7 bases, with 22 bases between them. Germline CDR1 is SGHDT and CDR2 is YYEEEE. CDR3 length equals 16 residues. In DNA, the CDR3 is TGTGCCAGCAGCGAAAGGACGCGAGTTAGCTTGAATACGCAGTATTTT. Encoded protein: CASSERTRVSLNTQYF.

The V call is TRBV7-3, the J call TRBJ2-3; the match to TRBD2 covers 9 bases. The CDR3 consists of 15 residues. Per the germline V gene, CDR1 is SGHTA and CDR2 is FQGTGA. The V and J ends lost 8 bases and 2 bases, in that order; junction bases with no gene match: 8. The CDR3 sequence is CASGLAGSVTDTQYF. DNA of the CDR3: TGTGCCAGCGGTCTAGCGGGGTCGGTCACAGATACGCAGTATTTT.

The sample holds a few counts of this clonotype. The chain links TRBV29-1 to TRBJ2-3, with D possibly matching TRBD2 (6 bases). V lost 7 bases to trimming and J lost 2 bases, with 10 bases between them. The CDR3 consists of 12 residues. Germline V lookup: CDR1 SQVTM, CDR2 ANQGSEA. The CDR3 loop reads CSAGGNTDTQYF. The DNA of the CDR3 is TGCAGCGCCGGGGGTAACACAGATACGCAGTATTTT.

The CDR3 loop reads CASSWEDSLNYGYTF. The CDR3 region has the DNA TGTGCCAGCAGCTGGGAGGACAGCCTTAACTATGGCTACACCTTC. The V call is TRBV11-2, the J call TRBJ1-2, with a tentative D call TRBD1 (6 bases). The ends were cut back, 4 bases at V and 1 base at J, with 13 bases in the middle. The CDR3 runs to 15 residues. Germline-derived CDR1 and CDR2 are SGHAT and FQNNGV. Full variable domain (missing parts from reference TRBV11-2 and TRBJ1-2): EAGVAQSPRYKIIEKRQSVAFWCNPISGHATLYWYQQILGQGPKLLIQFQNNGVVDDSQLPKDRFSAERLKGVDSTLKIQPAKLEDSAVYLCASSWEDSLNYGYTFGSGTRLTVV.

The chain carries TRBV5-1 and TRBJ1-1, with TRBD1 matching over 7 bases. Germline-derived CDR1 and CDR2 are SGHRS and YFSETQ. V lost 4 bases and J lost 5; bases outside the gene matches: 8. This CDR3 has 14 amino acids. Written as DNA, the CDR3 is TGCGCCAGCAGCACTCACAGGGGTGGAACTGAAGCTTTCTTT. Translating it yields CASSTHRGGTEAFF.

This clonotype was picked up a small number of times. The chain carries TRBV7-8 and TRBJ1-5; 9 bases map to TRBD1. Germline V gives CDR1 SGHVS, CDR2 FQNEAQ. Unmatched junction bases numbered 2, after V lost 3 bases and J lost 2 bases. This CDR3 has 15 residues. The DNA of the CDR3 is TGTGCCAGCAGCTTTAGGACAGGGGGCAATCAGCCCCAGCATTTT. Encoded protein: CASSFRTGGNQPQHF.

Regarding this clonotype: This CDR3 is missing its conserved last phenylalanine or tryptophan, likely due to a read error. The chain uses TRBV12-3 or TRBV12-4 and TRBJ1-4; a possible D gene is TRBD1 (5 bases). The CDR3 is made up of 14 amino acids. Trimming left V 3 bases short and J 7 bases short, with 12 bases between. Written as DNA, the CDR3 is TGTGCCAGCAGTTTTCTCCAGAGGGGTGAAAAACTGTTTTTG. It encodes CASSFLQRGEKLFL.

At least ten counts were recorded for this clonotype. The V gene is TRBV29-1, the J gene TRBJ2-1; the D gene could be TRBD1 or TRBD2 (5 bases each). The V end lost 6 bases, the J end lost 10 bases, and 13 bases lay between the germline ends. Germline CDR1 reads SQVTM; CDR2 reads ANQGSEA. The CDR3 length is 11 residues. The CDR3 is CSVELRDEQFF. Here the CDR3 DNA reads TGCAGCGTGGAACTCCGGGACGAGCAGTTCTTC.

This clonotype was recorded a few times. The chain uses TRBV2 and TRBJ1-2, with D unresolved. Germline CDR1 and CDR2: SNHLY and FYNNEI. The V end was cut by 4 bases, the J end by 0 bases, with 18 bases between. The CDR3 is 17 amino acids. The CDR3 loop is CASSGVGGFETNYGYTF. CDR3 in DNA: TGTGCCAGCAGTGGGGTGGGAGGATTTGAAACTAACTATGGCTACACCTTC.

This sequence joins TRBV7-9 and TRBJ1-1; possibly TRBD1 for D (6 bases). CDR1 is SEHNR and CDR2 is FQNEAQ in the germline V gene (reference sequence). This CDR3 contains 14 residues. V lost 5 bases and J 1 base, leaving 11 bases between the germline ends. This CDR3 reads CASSGRGGNTEAFF. The CDR3 DNA reads as TGTGCCAGCAGCGGCAGAGGGGGGAACACTGAAGCTTTCTTT.

The J gene is TRBJ2-7, the V gene TRBV24-1; no clear D. The V and J ends lost 9 bases and 5 bases respectively, with 16 bases between them. This CDR3 spans 13 amino acids. Germline V CDR1 and CDR2: KGHDR, SFDVKD. The CDR3 nucleotides are TGTGCCACCTCAGGTGTTGGACGGAACGAGCAGTACTTC. This gives the protein CATSGVGRNEQYF.

The gene calls are TRBV12-3 or TRBV12-4 and TRBJ1-5, with D unresolved. The V gene lost 7 bases and the J gene lost 2 bases, with 9 bases spanning the gap. The CDR3 loop spans 13 amino acids. DNA of the CDR3: TGTGCCAGCAAACTCCCGGGCAATCAGCCCCAGCATTTT. Encoded protein: CASKLPGNQPQHF.